This TCR beta chain comes out of a study of T cell changes during pregnancy in multiple sclerosis. Here immunoSEQ multiplex PCR was the method, and the copy in TCRdb shows in-frame clones only, minus some. The sample has tens of thousands of clones, around nine tenths seen once. In germline, CDR1 is LNHDA, CDR2 SQIVND (reference sequence). CDR3 length: 12 residues. Trimming took 5 bases from V and 4 from J, leaving 8 bases between them. The receptor's source is a female donor with multiple sclerosis, enrolled in a pregnancy study. The gene calls are TRBV19 and TRBJ1-2, with D uncertain. Sequenced here: CD8+ T cells from peripheral blood mononuclear cells, sampled after pregnancy. The CDR3 is CASSAGVYGYTF. In DNA form, the CDR3 reads TGTGCCAGTAGTGCGGGAGTCTATGGCTACACCTTC.